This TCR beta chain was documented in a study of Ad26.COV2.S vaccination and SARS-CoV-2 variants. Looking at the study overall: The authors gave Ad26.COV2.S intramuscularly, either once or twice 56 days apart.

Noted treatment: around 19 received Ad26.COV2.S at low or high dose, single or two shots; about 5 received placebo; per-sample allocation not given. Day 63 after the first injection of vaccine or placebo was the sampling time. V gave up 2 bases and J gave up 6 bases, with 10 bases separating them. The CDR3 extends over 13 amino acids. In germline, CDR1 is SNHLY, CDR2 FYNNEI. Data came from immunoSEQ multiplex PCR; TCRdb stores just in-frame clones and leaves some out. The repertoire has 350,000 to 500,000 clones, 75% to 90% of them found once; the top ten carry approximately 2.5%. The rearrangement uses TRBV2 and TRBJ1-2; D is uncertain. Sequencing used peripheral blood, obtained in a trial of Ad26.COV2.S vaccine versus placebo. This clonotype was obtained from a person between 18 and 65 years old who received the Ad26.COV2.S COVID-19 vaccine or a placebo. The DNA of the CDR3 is TGTGCCAGCAGTGAATTTCAGTGGGATGGCTACACCTTC. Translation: CASSEFQWDGYTF.